One sample yielded the 26 T cell receptor beta chains listed below, sequenced in a study of blood T cell repertoires in COVID-19. Profiling relied on immunoSEQ multiplex PCR, and the TCRdb table lists in-frame clones only, not all of them. Among more than 200,000 clones listed, around nine tenths were seen once. Sequencing was carried out using PBMCs or T cells enriched from blood (not recorded which). The receptors stem from a woman aged 45-65 years who had recovered from COVID-19.

This chain links TRBV10-2 with TRBJ1-1; D may be TRBD1 (6 bases). The germline V and J ends were trimmed by 5 bases and 6 bases, with 16 bases remaining between them. The CDR3 loop spans 14 amino acids. The germline V gene has CDR1 WSHSY and CDR2 SAAADI. DNA for the CDR3: TGCGCCAGCAGTACAGGGTCAGGAGTTGCTGAAGCTTTCTTT. Translated, it gives CASSTGSGVAEAFF.

The chain has TRBV2 and TRBJ1-5; D is perhaps TRBD1 (6 bases). Looked up from germline, CDR1 is SNHLY and CDR2 is FYNNEI. The CDR3 loop spans 14 amino acids. Trimming took off 5 bases at V and 0 bases at J, with 8 bases between the two ends. CDR3 amino acids: CASSRDTSNQPQHF. CDR3 nucleotide sequence: TGTGCCAGCAGTAGGGACACTAGCAATCAGCCCCAGCATTTT.

V and J are TRBV5-4 and TRBJ1-1; 9 nucleotides agree with TRBD1. Germline values: CDR1 SGHNT, CDR2 YYREEE (reference sequence). The V gene end was trimmed by 4 bases and the J gene end by 4 bases; junction bases not matched to a gene: 8. The CDR3 length is 15 residues. CDR3 sequence (DNA): TGTGCCAGCAGCCGGGAACAGGGGGCGGTCACTGAAGCTTTCTTT. It yields the protein CASSREQGAVTEAFF. Using reference TRBV5-4 and TRBJ1-1 for the parts outside the CDR3, the full variable domain is ETGVTQSPTHLIKTRGQQVTLRCSSQSGHNTVSWYQQALGQGPQFIFQYYREEENGRGNFPPRFSGLQFPNYSSELNVNALELDDSALYLCASSREQGAVTEAFFGQGTRLTVV.

The V call is TRBV28, the J call TRBJ2-2; TRBD1 might be the D (5 bases). CDR1 is MDHEN and CDR2 is SYDVKM in the germline V gene. Trimming cost V 7 bases and J 4 bases, with 19 bases left between them. The CDR3 is 16 residues long. CDR3 loop: CASKPADRRGTGELFF. The CDR3 nucleotides are TGTGCCAGCAAGCCCGCGGACCGAAGGGGCACCGGGGAGCTGTTTTTT. Combining the CDR3 with reference TRBV28 and TRBJ2-2 gives the whole variable domain DVKVTQSSRYLVKRTGEKVFLECVQDMDHENMFWYRQDPGLGLRLIYFSYDVKMKEKGDIPEGYSVSREKKERFSLILESASTNQTSMYLCASKPADRRGTGELFFGEGSRLTVL.

This chain joins TRBV19 and TRBJ2-5, with D unresolved. V shed 6 bases and J shed 2 bases, with 13 bases lying between them. The CDR3 has 14 amino acids. The V gene's germline CDR1 is LNHDA and CDR2 SQIVND (reference sequence). The CDR3 region is CASSGGTSQETQYF. The DNA for the CDR3 is TGTGCCAGTAGCGGCGGAACGTCACAAGAGACCCAGTACTTC.

The rearrangement links TRBV5-4 to TRBJ1-1, with D tentatively TRBD1 (5 bases). Germline assignment: CDR1 SGHNT and CDR2 YYREEE (reference sequence). The length of the CDR3 is 14 residues. Trimming took 4 bases from V and 1 from J, leaving 11 bases between them. As DNA, the CDR3 is TGTGCCAGCAGCGGGCAGGGTTGGAACACTGAAGCTTTCTTT. It specifies CASSGQGWNTEAFF.

This clone came up a few times. The sample carries other DNA sequences with the same CDR3. The chain is built from TRBV4-3 and TRBJ2-1; 10 bases agree with TRBD1. The CDR3 length is 16 residues. Germline CDR1 and CDR2: LGHNA and YSLEER. V lost 0 bases, J lost 3 bases, and 2 bases stayed unmatched. The CDR3 region is CASSQDGQGGYNEQFF. CDR3 nucleotide sequence: TGCGCCAGCAGCCAAGACGGACAGGGGGGCTACAATGAGCAGTTCTTC.

This clone was detected only once. The rearrangement links TRBV7-8 to TRBJ2-2, with 9 bases that match TRBD1. V dropped 3 bases and J dropped 9; count of bases not matched to a gene: 17. Per the germline V gene, CDR1 is SGHVS and CDR2 is FQNEAQ. The CDR3 has 18 residues. The CDR3 loop reads CASSFPKPGQGVSRELFF. The CDR3 DNA reads TGTGCCAGCAGCTTTCCTAAACCGGGACAGGGAGTCTCCAGGGAGCTGTTTTTT.

CDR3 loop: CASSPFTGTGYTGELFF. Here the CDR3 DNA reads TGTGCCAGTAGCCCCTTCACCGGGACAGGTTACACCGGGGAGCTGTTTTTT. The J gene is TRBJ2-2, the V gene TRBV19; 8 positions match TRBD1. Per germline, CDR1 LNHDA and CDR2 SQIVND (reference sequence). V was clipped by 6 bases and J by 3 bases; unmatched bases: 12. The CDR3 has 17 residues.

This clone turned up a few times. The CDR3 loop reads CASGLSPDRRVYEQYF. CDR3 DNA: TGTGCTAGTGGTTTGTCCCCCGACAGGCGAGTCTACGAGCAGTACTTC. The chain is built from TRBV12-5 and TRBJ2-7, with D tentatively TRBD1 (6 bases). Trimming left V 2 bases short and J 3 bases short, with 17 bases between. Germline V gene lookup returns CDR1 LGHNT and CDR2 FRNRAP. The CDR3 length is 16 residues.

The chain has TRBV6-5 and TRBJ2-7, with 9 bases lining up with TRBD1. CDR3 size: 13 residues. Germline trimming cut 11 bases from V and 2 bases from J; bases unmatched to any gene: 7. Germline-derived CDR1 and CDR2 are MNHEY and SVGAGI. CDR3 DNA sequence: TGTGCCGGAACCGGGACAGGGACCTACGAGCAGTACTTC. Its protein product is CAGTGTGTYEQYF.

The chain couples TRBV18 to TRBJ2-2; a possible D gene is TRBD2 (5 bases). CDR1 is KGHSH and CDR2 is LQKENI in the germline V gene. CDR3 length: 14 amino acids. V was cut by 3 bases and J by 3 bases, with 8 bases left in between. This CDR3 is CASSPQRDTGELFF. The CDR3 region has the DNA TGTGCCAGCTCACCTCAGAGGGACACCGGGGAGCTGTTTTTT.

The chain combines TRBV28 with TRBJ2-1; 11 nucleotides align to TRBD2. CDR3 length equals 16 residues. CDR1 is MDHEN and CDR2 is SYDVKM in the germline V gene. V lost 6 bases and J lost 8; bases outside the gene matches: 12. CDR3 loop: CASSPRTSGRWHEQFF. CDR3 nucleotides: TGTGCCAGCAGCCCCCGGACTAGCGGGCGATGGCATGAGCAGTTCTTC.

The rearrangement joins TRBV19 to TRBJ1-5; possible D gene TRBD1, 5 bases. Germline V gene data show CDR1 as LNHDA and CDR2 as SQIVND (reference sequence). The CDR3 runs to 14 residues. Trimming removed 0 bases from V and 9 bases from J, with 12 bases in between. CDR3 amino acids: CASSIEEGIPPQHF. In nucleotides, the CDR3 is TGTGCCAGTAGTATAGAGGAGGGGATCCCGCCCCAGCATTTT.

The V and J genes are TRBV19 and TRBJ2-5, with a possible D match to TRBD2 (6 bases). The V gene lost 1 base and the J gene lost 5 bases, with 14 bases spanning the gap. The CDR3 consists of 15 residues. Germline CDR1 reads LNHDA; CDR2 reads SQIVND (reference sequence). The CDR3 nucleotides read TGTGCCAGTAGTATAGTTGGGGTCCGGGAGGAGACCCAGTACTTC. Translation: CASSIVGVREETQYF.

The rearrangement links TRBV9 to TRBJ2-7, with TRBD2 identical over 7 bases. The germline V gene has CDR1 SGDLS and CDR2 YYNGEE. The CDR3 runs to 15 residues. V lost 3 bases and J lost 5; bases outside the gene matches: 11. CDR3 sequence reads: CASSESGKRGNEQYF. Written as DNA, the CDR3 is TGTGCCAGCAGCGAAAGCGGGAAGAGGGGTAACGAGCAGTACTTC.

J is TRBJ1-1 and V is TRBV2, with TRBD1 matching over 8 bases. The trim removed 3 bases at V and 3 bases at J, leaving 0 bases unmatched. CDR3 length: 13 residues. Germline CDR1 and CDR2: SNHLY and FYNNEI. The CDR3 region is CASSETGDTEAFF. CDR3 coding DNA: TGTGCCAGCAGTGAGACAGGGGACACTGAAGCTTTCTTT. Filled out from reference TRBV2 and TRBJ1-1, the complete variable domain reads EPEVTQTPSHQVTQMGQEVILRCVPISNHLYFYWYRQILGQKVEFLVSFYNNEISEKSEIFDDQFSVERPDGSNFTLKIRSTKLEDSAMYFCASSETGDTEAFFGQGTRLTVV.

The V and J genes are TRBV5-4 and TRBJ2-5; 7 bases agree with TRBD2. V shed 3 bases and J 4 bases; nucleotides not matched to a gene: 6. The CDR3 totals 14 residues. Germline loops: CDR1 SGHNT, CDR2 YYREEE (reference sequence). The DNA for the CDR3 is TGTGCCAGCAGCTGGGAGGGCCTACGAGAGACCCAGTACTTC. Translated, it gives CASSWEGLRETQYF.

This chain connects TRBV30 to TRBJ2-5, with TRBD2 identical over 8 bases. Germline V gene data show CDR1 as GTSNPN and CDR2 as SVGIG (reference sequence). The CDR3 is 14 amino acids. The ends lost 0 bases at V and 2 bases at J; junction bases unmatched: 2. DNA of the CDR3: TGTGCCTGGAGTGTATCTAGCGGGCAAGAGACCCAGTACTTC. Translating it yields CAWSVSSGQETQYF.

The count of this clone is one. The chain is built from TRBV6-2 or TRBV6-3 and TRBJ2-1, with TRBD2 matching 12 bases. The CDR3 is 15 residues long. Germline CDR1 is MNHEY and CDR2 is SVGEGT. Trimming at V came to 4 bases and at J to 8 bases, leaving 6 bases not matched to a gene. CDR3 coding DNA: TGTGCCAGCAGTTTAGAGACTAGCGGGAGTCATGAGCAGTTCTTC. Protein product: CASSLETSGSHEQFF.

J is TRBJ2-1 and V is TRBV5-4, with 9 bases fitting TRBD2. Germline V gene sequence: CDR1 SGHNT, CDR2 YYREEE (reference sequence). CDR3 length equals 17 residues. Trimming removed 4 bases from V and 2 bases from J; junction bases left unmatched: 10. CDR3 protein: CASSPGAPSGAYNEQFF. The CDR3 DNA sequence: TGTGCCAGCAGCCCGGGGGCCCCTAGCGGGGCCTACAATGAGCAGTTCTTC.

This chain uses TRBV28 with TRBJ2-1; weak D call: TRBD1 (6 bases). Per the germline V gene, CDR1 is MDHEN and CDR2 is SYDVKM. The CDR3 contains 12 residues. Trimming removed 6 bases at V and 6 bases at J, with 9 bases between. The CDR3 nucleotides read TGTGCCAGCAGCACAGGGTTCAATGAGCAGTTCTTC. Translated, it gives CASSTGFNEQFF.

CDR3 amino acids: CASSRQREPSYEQYF. The CDR3 DNA is TGTGCCAGCAGCCGGCAGCGGGAGCCATCCTACGAGCAGTACTTC. This rearrangement joins TRBV3-1 (or the pseudogene TRBV3-2) to TRBJ2-7, with 8 positions matching TRBD2. The CDR3 has 15 residues. Losses at the gene ends were 4 bases for V and 1 base for J; bases not matched to a gene: 6. The V gene's germline CDR1 is LGHDT and CDR2 YNNKEL (reference sequence).

As to this clone: Within the sample, other DNA sequences also encode this same CDR3. The gene calls are TRBV30 and TRBJ2-6; D remains unclear. The CDR3 loop spans 15 amino acids. Deletions cut 0 bases from V and 0 bases from J, with 6 bases between. In germline, CDR1 is GTSNPN, CDR2 SVGIG (reference sequence). The DNA for the CDR3 is TGTGCCTGGAGTGTACTCTCCTCTGGGGCCAACGTCCTGACTTTC. This gives the protein CAWSVLSSGANVLTF.

The chain joins TRBV19 to TRBJ1-2, with 7 bases aligning to TRBD1. V lost 6 bases and J lost 7; bases outside the gene matches: 8. The germline gives CDR1 LNHDA, CDR2 SQIVND (reference sequence). This CDR3 contains 13 residues. This chain's CDR3 is CASRTDRAPGYTF. The DNA for the CDR3 is TGTGCCAGTAGAACCGACAGGGCTCCTGGCTACACCTTC.

The chain has TRBV6-5 and TRBJ2-1, with a tentative D call TRBD2 (5 bases). This CDR3 region has 11 residues. Trimming took off 6 bases at V and 6 bases at J, with 6 bases between the two ends. The germline V gene encodes CDR1 MNHEY and CDR2 SVGAGI. The CDR3 loop reads CASRRANEQFF. The CDR3 region has the DNA TGTGCCAGCAGGCGGGCCAATGAGCAGTTCTTC.